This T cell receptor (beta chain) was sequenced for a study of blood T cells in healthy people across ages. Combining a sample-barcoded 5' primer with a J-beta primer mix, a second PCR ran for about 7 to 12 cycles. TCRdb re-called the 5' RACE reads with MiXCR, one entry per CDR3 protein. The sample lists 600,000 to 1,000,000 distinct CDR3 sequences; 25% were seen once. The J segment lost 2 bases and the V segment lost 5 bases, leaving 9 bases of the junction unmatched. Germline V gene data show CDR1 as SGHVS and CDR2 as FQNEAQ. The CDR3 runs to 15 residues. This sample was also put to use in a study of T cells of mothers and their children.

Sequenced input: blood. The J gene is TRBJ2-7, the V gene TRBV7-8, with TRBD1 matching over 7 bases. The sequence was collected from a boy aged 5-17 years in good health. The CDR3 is CASSRDQGETYEQYF. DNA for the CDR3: TGTGCCAGCAGCCGAGATCAGGGGGAAACCTACGAGCAGTACTTC.